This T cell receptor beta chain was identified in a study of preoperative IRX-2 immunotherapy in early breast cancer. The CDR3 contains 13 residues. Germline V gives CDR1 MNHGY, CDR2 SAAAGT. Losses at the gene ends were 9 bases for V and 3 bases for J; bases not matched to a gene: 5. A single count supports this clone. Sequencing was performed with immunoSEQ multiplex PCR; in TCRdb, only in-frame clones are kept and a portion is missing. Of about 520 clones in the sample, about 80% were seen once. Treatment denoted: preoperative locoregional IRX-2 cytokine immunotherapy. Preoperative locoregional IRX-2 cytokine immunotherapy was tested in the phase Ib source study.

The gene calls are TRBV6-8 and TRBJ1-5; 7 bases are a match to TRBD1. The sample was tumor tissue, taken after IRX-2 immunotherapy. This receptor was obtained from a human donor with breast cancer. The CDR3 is CASLQGNNQPQHF. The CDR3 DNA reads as TGTGCCAGTTTACAGGGGAACAATCAGCCCCAGCATTTT.